This T cell receptor beta chain was recovered during a study of blood T cell repertoires in COVID-19. The V end was cut by 3 bases, the J end by 0 bases, with 11 bases between. The CDR3 totals 15 residues. The V gene's germline CDR1 is SEHNR and CDR2 FQNEAQ (reference sequence). The table came from immunoSEQ multiplex PCR; TCRdb's copy has only in-frame clones and leaves some out. In the table there are 250,000 to 350,000 clones, 87% of which are singletons. The sequence came from a woman aged 50 to 60 who had recovered from COVID-19. The chain links TRBV7-9 to TRBJ1-2, with unresolved D. Sequencing was performed on peripheral blood. CDR3 nucleotide sequence: TGTGCCAGCAGCTTTGACACAGCTACTAACTATGGCTACACCTTC. It is translated as CASSFDTATNYGYTF. The variable domain in full, completed from reference TRBV7-9 and TRBJ1-2, reads DTGVSQNPRHKITKRGQNVTFRCDPISEHNRLYWYRQTLGQGPEFLTYFQNEAQLEKSRLLSDRFSAERPKGSFSTLEIQRTEQGDSAMYLCASSFDTATNYGYTFGSGTRLTVV.